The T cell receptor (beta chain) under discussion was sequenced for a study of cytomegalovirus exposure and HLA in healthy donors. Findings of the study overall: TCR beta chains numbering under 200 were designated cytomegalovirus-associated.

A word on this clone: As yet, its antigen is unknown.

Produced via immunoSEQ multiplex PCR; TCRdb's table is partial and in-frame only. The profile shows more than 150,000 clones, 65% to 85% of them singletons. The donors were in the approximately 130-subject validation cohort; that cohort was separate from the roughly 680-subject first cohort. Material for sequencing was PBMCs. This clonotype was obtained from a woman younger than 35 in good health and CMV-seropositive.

For the CDR3, the DNA is TGTGCCAGCAGTCTTACCGACAGGGAGAATTCACCCCTCCACTTT. Its translation is CASSLTDRENSPLHF. The V gene is TRBV28, the J gene TRBJ1-6; TRBD1 aligns across 7 bases. The germline V gene has CDR1 MDHEN and CDR2 SYDVKM. J gave up 7 bases and V 5 bases, and 8 bases lay outside the gene matches. This CDR3 spans 15 amino acids. The complete variable domain, with remaining parts taken from reference TRBV28 and TRBJ1-6, reads DVKVTQSSRYLVKRTGEKVFLECVQDMDHENMFWYRQDPGLGLRLIYFSYDVKMKEKGDIPEGYSVSREKKERFSLILESASTNQTSMYLCASSLTDRENSPLHFGNGTRLTVT.